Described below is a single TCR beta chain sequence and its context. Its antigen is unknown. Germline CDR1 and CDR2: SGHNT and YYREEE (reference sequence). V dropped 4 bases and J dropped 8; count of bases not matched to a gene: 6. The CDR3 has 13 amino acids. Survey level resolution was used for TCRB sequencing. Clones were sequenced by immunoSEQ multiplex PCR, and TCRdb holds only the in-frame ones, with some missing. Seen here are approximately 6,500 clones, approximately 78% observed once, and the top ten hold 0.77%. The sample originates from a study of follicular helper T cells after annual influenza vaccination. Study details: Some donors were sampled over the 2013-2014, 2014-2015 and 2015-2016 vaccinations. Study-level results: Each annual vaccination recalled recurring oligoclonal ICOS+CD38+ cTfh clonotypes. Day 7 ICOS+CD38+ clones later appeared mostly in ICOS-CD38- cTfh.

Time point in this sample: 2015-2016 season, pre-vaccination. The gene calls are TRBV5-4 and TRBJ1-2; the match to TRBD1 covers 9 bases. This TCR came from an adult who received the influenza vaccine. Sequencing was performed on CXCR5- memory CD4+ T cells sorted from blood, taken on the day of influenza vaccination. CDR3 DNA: TGTGCCAGCAGCCGCACAGGGGGCGCGGGCTACACCTTC. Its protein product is CASSRTGGAGYTF.